The sequence of this T cell receptor beta chain was determined in a study of vaccination and CD4 T cells after COVID-19. Study-wide points: A median 86.3% of convalescent patients' SARS-CoV-2-reactive clones emerged only after vaccination.

As for treatment: approximately 11-day PBMC culture with coronavirus spike peptide pools or control peptides (ViraFEST assay). TCRs were sequenced by ViraFEST after antigen-specific T cells had been expanded with peptide pools. Culture of approximately 2 million PBMCs per well took place with roughly 10 IU/ml IL-2 and around 10 ug/ml peptide pools. Cultured CD4+ T cell DNA underwent sequencing with the Oncomine TCR Beta short-read assay. TCRdb reanalysed the PCR reads using MiXCR and keeps one entry per CDR3 protein. The sample records about 7,800 distinct CDR3 sequences, around 58% being singletons. Between the trimmed V and J ends, which lost 6 bases and 5 bases, there was a span of 14 bases. The V gene's germline CDR1 is MGHDK and CDR2 SYGVNS. This CDR3 has 15 residues. As concerns this clonotype: Antigen unknown.

The sample was CD4+ T cells from blood, cultured in vitro. This chain joins TRBV25-1 and TRBJ1-6; D may be TRBD1 (6 bases). The clonotype comes from a human donor who had recovered from COVID-19. CDR3 protein: CASRDITGNNSPLHF. The DNA for the CDR3 is TGTGCCAGCAGGGACATAACAGGGAATAATTCACCCCTCCACTTT.